This TCR beta chain was recovered during a study of post-analysis software for immune sequencing data. Study-level findings and limits: By F measure, strong co-clustering occurred among samples prepared in the same batch.

Comments on this clonotype: Its antigen is currently unknown.

Each TCR beta cDNA library carried unique molecular identifiers. TCRdb re-analysed the PCR reads in MiXCR, keeping a single row per CDR3 protein. The sample lists a few hundred thousand distinct CDR3 sequences, approximately 45% occurring once. Sequenced input: blood. This receptor was identified in a girl under 18 with multiple sclerosis.

DNA for the CDR3: TGCAGCGTTGGCTCGAGCCCCCCTACGGAACAGTACTTC. Amino acid sequence: CSVGSSPPTEQYF. The V and J genes are TRBV29-1 and TRBJ2-7; no clear D gene. Germline-derived CDR1 and CDR2 are SQVTM and ANQGSEA. The CDR3 sequence is 13 residues long. The V and J ends lost 4 bases and 10 bases respectively, with 20 bases between them.